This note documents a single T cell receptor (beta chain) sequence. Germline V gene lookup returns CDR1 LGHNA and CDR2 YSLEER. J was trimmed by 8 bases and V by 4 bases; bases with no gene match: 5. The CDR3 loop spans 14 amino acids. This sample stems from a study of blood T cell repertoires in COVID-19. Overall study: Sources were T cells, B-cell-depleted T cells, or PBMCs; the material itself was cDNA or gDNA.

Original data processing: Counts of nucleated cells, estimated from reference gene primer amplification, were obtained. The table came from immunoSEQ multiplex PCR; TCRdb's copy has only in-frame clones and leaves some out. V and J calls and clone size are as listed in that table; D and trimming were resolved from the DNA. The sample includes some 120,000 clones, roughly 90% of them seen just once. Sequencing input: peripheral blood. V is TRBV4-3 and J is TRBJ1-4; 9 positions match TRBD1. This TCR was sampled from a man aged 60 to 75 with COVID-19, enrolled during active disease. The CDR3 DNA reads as TGCGCCAGCAGCCCGGGACAGGGAAAGGAAAAACTGTTTTTT. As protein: CASSPGQGKEKLFF.